The rows below give T cell receptor beta chains drawn from one sample of a study of T-cell reconstitution after alpha-beta-depleted transplantation in children. TCRdb reanalysed the PCR reads using MiXCR and keeps one entry per CDR3 protein. The repertoire holds around 530,000 distinct CDR3 sequences, approximately 32% seen once, with around 2.5% in the top ten. The specimen comprised PBMCs from the stem cell graft donor, sampled from the stem cell graft. These receptors all come from a human donor who donated a stem cell graft to a child with aplastic anemia. The CDR3 runs from the conserved cysteine through the conserved F or W. Fields, in order: V gene, clone size, J gene, D gene, CDR3 DNA, CDR3 protein. D genes are given only for firm matches. A row's size may be missing; if present it is once, few, many or a size class.

V gene: TRBV7-6
clone size: NA
J gene: TRBJ1-2
D gene: NA
CDR3 DNA: TGTGCCAGCGGCGAGGGGGGTGGCTATGGCTACACCTTC
CDR3 protein: CASGEGGGYGYTF

V gene: TRBV12-3/TRBV12-4
clone size: NA
J gene: TRBJ1-5
D gene: NA
CDR3 DNA: TGTGCCAGCAGTTTAAGCGGGGACAATCAGCCCCAGCATTTT
CDR3 protein: CASSLSGDNQPQHF

V gene: TRBV6-5
clone size: NA
J gene: TRBJ1-1
D gene: NA
CDR3 DNA: TGTGCCAGCAGTTGGACCGGAGCCCGTGGAACTGAAGCTTTCTTT
CDR3 protein: CASSWTGARGTEAFF

V gene: TRBV19
clone size: NA
J gene: TRBJ2-1
D gene: TRBD1
CDR3 DNA: TGTGCCAGTAGTATATGGACAGGGGGCCGGAGTGGGGAGCAGTTCTTC
CDR3 protein: CASSIWTGGRSGEQFF

V gene: TRBV6-5
clone size: few
J gene: TRBJ1-2
D gene: NA
CDR3 DNA: TGTGCCAGCAGCTACGACGGCGCCTCTAACTATGGCTACACCTTC
CDR3 protein: CASSYDGASNYGYTF

V gene: TRBV7-9
clone size: many
J gene: TRBJ2-7
D gene: TRBD2
CDR3 DNA: TGTGCCAGCAGCCCGAGGTCGGCGGGAGTGCTACGAGGGCAGTACTTC
CDR3 protein: CASSPRSAGVLRGQYF

V gene: TRBV7-2
clone size: few
J gene: TRBJ2-7
D gene: TRBD2
CDR3 DNA: TGTGCCAGCAGCTTAGCCCATGCTAGCGGGAACACCTACGAGCAGTACTTC
CDR3 protein: CASSLAHASGNTYEQYF

V gene: TRBV5-1
clone size: once
J gene: TRBJ2-5
D gene: NA
CDR3 DNA: TGCGCCAGCAGCTTGGATGGTAGCGGCAGCAGTGGGACCCAGTACTTC
CDR3 protein: CASSLDGSGSSGTQYF

V gene: TRBV10-3
clone size: NA
J gene: TRBJ2-6
D gene: NA
CDR3 DNA: TGTGCCATCAGTGAGGCAGGGGCGGCGGGGCGCTTTGGGGCCAACGTCCTGACTTTC
CDR3 protein: CAISEAGAAGRFGANVLTF

V gene: TRBV6-5
clone size: few
J gene: TRBJ1-1
D gene: TRBD1
CDR3 DNA: TGTGCCAGCACCAACAACAGGGGCGGCACTGAAGCTTTCTTT
CDR3 protein: CASTNNRGGTEAFF

V gene: TRBV6-5
clone size: NA
J gene: TRBJ1-5
D gene: NA
CDR3 DNA: TGTGCCAGCAGTTACTCGGCAGGGGCCGTCAATCAGCCCCAGCATTTT
CDR3 protein: CASSYSAGAVNQPQHF

V gene: TRBV24-1
clone size: NA
J gene: TRBJ2-2
D gene: TRBD1
CDR3 DNA: TGTGCCACCAGGACAGGGGGCGCGAACACCGGGGAGCTGTTTTTT
CDR3 protein: CATRTGGANTGELFF

V gene: TRBV28
clone size: many
J gene: TRBJ1-2
D gene: NA
CDR3 DNA: TGTGCCAGCAGTCCCCCCCCGGACAGACCCTATGGCTACACCTTC
CDR3 protein: CASSPPPDRPYGYTF

V gene: TRBV7-9
clone size: NA
J gene: TRBJ2-1
D gene: NA
CDR3 DNA: TGTGCCTTAAGGGGGGGAAGCTCCTACAATGAGCAGTTCTTC
CDR3 protein: CALRGGSSYNEQFF

V gene: TRBV7-9
clone size: NA
J gene: TRBJ2-7
D gene: NA
CDR3 DNA: TGTGCCAGCAGCTTAAGGGGGGACTTTGGCTACGAGCAGTACTTC
CDR3 protein: CASSLRGDFGYEQYF

V gene: TRBV12-3/TRBV12-4
clone size: NA
J gene: TRBJ1-1
D gene: NA
CDR3 DNA: TGTGCCAGCAGCCCGGGACCGGGAGAAGCTTTCTTT
CDR3 protein: CASSPGPGEAFF

V gene: TRBV12-3/TRBV12-4
clone size: few
J gene: TRBJ1-1
D gene: NA
CDR3 DNA: TGTGCCAGCAGTACCCGACATACCGAAGCTTTCTTT
CDR3 protein: CASSTRHTEAFF

V gene: TRBV19
clone size: NA
J gene: TRBJ2-3
D gene: NA
CDR3 DNA: TGTGCCAGTAGTATGAAGGGGACATATACGCAGTATTTT
CDR3 protein: CASSMKGTYTQYF

V gene: TRBV4-1
clone size: NA
J gene: TRBJ1-5
D gene: NA
CDR3 DNA: TGCGCCAGCAGCCAAGAGGGGAGATTTAGCAATCAGCCCCAGCATTTT
CDR3 protein: CASSQEGRFSNQPQHF

V gene: TRBV6-2/TRBV6-3
clone size: NA
J gene: TRBJ1-6
D gene: NA
CDR3 DNA: TGTGCCAGCAGTTACCCGCGGGCTAATTCACCCCTCCACTTT
CDR3 protein: CASSYPRANSPLHF

V gene: TRBV3-1
clone size: once
J gene: TRBJ2-1
D gene: TRBD2
CDR3 DNA: TGTGCCTTCTGTTTTAGGGCTAGCGGGAGTTTCGGAACGGACAGCGGGCAGTTCTTC
CDR3 protein: CAFCFRASGSFGTDSGQFF

V gene: TRBV5-1
clone size: NA
J gene: TRBJ2-1
D gene: TRBD2
CDR3 DNA: TGCGCCAGCAGCTTGGGGACCTCTAGCGGATACTACAATGAGCAGTTCTTC
CDR3 protein: CASSLGTSSGYYNEQFF